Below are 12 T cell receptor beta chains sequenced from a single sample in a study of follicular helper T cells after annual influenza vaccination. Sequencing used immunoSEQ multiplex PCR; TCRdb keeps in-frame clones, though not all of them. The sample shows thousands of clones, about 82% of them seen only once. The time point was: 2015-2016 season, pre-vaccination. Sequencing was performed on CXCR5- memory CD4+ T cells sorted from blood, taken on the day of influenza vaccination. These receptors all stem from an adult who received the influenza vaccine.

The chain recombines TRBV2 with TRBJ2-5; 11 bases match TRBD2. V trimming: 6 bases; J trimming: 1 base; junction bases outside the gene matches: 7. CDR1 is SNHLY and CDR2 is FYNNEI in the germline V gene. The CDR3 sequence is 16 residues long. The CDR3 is CASSKWGTSGQETQYF. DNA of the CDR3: TGTGCCAGCAGCAAATGGGGGACTAGCGGCCAAGAGACCCAGTACTTC. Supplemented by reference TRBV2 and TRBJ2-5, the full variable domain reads EPEVTQTPSHQVTQMGQEVILRCVPISNHLYFYWYRQILGQKVEFLVSFYNNEISEKSEIFDDQFSVERPDGSNFTLKIRSTKLEDSAMYFCASSKWGTSGQETQYFGPGTRLLVL.

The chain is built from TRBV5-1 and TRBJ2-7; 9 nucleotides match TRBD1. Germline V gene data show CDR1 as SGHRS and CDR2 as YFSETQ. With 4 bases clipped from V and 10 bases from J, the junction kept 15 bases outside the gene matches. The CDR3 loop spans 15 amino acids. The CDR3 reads CASSASGQGAMGQYF. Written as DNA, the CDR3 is TGCGCCAGCAGCGCTTCGGGACAGGGAGCAATGGGACAGTACTTC.

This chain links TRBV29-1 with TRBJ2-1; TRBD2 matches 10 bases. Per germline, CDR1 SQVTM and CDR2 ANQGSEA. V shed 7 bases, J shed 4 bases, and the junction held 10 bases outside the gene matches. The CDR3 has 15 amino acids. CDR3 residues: CSANLAGVRYNEQFF. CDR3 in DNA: TGCAGCGCAAATCTAGCGGGAGTTAGATACAATGAGCAGTTCTTC.

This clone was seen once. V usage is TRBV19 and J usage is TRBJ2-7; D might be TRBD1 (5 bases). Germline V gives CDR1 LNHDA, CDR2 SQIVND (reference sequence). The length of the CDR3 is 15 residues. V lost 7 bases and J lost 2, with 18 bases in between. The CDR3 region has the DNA TGTGCCAGTACCGCTAACGTGGGGCGTACCTACGAGCAGTACTTC. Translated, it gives CASTANVGRTYEQYF.

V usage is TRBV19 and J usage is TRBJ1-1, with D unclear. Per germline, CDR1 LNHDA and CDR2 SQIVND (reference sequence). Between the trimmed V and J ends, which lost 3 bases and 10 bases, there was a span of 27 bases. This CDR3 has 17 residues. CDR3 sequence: CASSIITEVTGGLVAFF. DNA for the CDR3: TGTGCCAGTAGTATTATAACGGAGGTGACGGGTGGACTTGTAGCTTTCTTT.

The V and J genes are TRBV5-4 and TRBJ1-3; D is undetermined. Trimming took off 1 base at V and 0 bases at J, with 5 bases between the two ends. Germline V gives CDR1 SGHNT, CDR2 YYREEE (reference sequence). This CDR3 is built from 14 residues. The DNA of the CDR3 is TGTGCCAGCAGCTTGTGGAGCTCTGGAAACACCATATATTTT. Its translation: CASSLWSSGNTIYF.

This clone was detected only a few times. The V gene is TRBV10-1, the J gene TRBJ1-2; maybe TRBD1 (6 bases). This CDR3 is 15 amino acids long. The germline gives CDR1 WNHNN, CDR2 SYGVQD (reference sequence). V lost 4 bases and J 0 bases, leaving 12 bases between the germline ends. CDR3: CASSANREANYGYTF. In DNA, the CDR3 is TGCGCCAGCAGTGCGAACAGGGAGGCTAACTATGGCTACACCTTC.

CDR3 region: CASSGGDRAPDTQYF. CDR3 nucleotides: TGCGCCAGCAGCGGGGGCGACAGGGCCCCAGATACGCAGTATTTT. This rearrangement joins TRBV5-1 to TRBJ2-3; 7 positions agree with TRBD1. This CDR3 spans 15 amino acids. J gave up 4 bases and V 4 bases, and 9 bases lay outside the gene matches. Germline lookup yields CDR1 SGHRS and CDR2 YFSETQ.

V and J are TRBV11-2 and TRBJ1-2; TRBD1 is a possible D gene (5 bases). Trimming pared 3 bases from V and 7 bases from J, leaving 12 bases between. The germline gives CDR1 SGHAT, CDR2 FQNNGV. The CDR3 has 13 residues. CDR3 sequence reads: CASSFGARRGYTF. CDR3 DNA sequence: TGTGCCAGCAGCTTCGGGGCTAGGCGTGGCTACACCTTC.

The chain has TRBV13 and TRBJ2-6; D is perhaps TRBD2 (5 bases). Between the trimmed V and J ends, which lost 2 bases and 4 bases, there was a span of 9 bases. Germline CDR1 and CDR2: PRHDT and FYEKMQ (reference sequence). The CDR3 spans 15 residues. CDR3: CASSLRCGGANVLTF. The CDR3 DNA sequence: TGTGCCAGCAGCTTAAGGTGCGGGGGGGCCAACGTCCTGACTTTC.

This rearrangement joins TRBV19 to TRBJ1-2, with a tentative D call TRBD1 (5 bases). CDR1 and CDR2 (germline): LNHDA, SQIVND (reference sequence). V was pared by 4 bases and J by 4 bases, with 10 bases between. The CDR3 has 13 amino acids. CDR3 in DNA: TGTGCCAGTAGTACCGACAGCATCTATGGCTACACCTTC. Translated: CASSTDSIYGYTF.

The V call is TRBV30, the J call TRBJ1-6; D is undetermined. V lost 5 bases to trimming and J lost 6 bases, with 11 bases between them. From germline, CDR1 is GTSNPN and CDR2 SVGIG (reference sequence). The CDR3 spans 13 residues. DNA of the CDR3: TGTGCCTGGGAGGGAACCCCTAATTCACCCCTCCACTTT. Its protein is CAWEGTPNSPLHF.